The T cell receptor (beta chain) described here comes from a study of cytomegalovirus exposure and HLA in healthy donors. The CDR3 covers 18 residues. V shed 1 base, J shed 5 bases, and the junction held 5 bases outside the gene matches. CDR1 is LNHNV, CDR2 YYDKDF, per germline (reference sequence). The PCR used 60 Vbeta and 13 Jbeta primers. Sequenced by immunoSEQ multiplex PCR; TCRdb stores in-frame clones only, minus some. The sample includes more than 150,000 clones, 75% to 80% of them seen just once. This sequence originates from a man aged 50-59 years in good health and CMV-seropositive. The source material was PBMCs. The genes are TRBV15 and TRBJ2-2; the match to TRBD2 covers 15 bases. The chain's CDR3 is CATSRAGLAGGRTGELFF. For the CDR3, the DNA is TGTGCCACCAGCAGAGCGGGACTAGCGGGGGGACGAACCGGGGAGCTGTTTTTT. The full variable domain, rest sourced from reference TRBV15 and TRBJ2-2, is DAMVIQNPRYQVTQFGKPVTLSCSQTLNHNVMYWYQQKSSQAPKLLFHYYDKDFNNEADTPDNFQSRRPNTSFCFLDIRSPGLGDTAMYLCATSRAGLAGGRTGELFFGEGSRLTVL.